This T cell receptor (beta chain) derives from a study of blood T cells in healthy people across ages. The J segment lost 11 bases and the V segment lost 4 bases, leaving 22 bases of the junction unmatched. This CDR3 region has 19 residues. Germline lookup yields CDR1 MGHRA and CDR2 YSYEKL. A second PCR, run for about 7 to 11 cycles, used a sample-barcoded 5' primer plus a J-beta primer mix. One entry per CDR3 protein results from TCRdb running MiXCR on the 5' RACE reads. This table has about 1.1 million distinct CDR3 sequences, 35% to 40% appearing once. The sequence was collected from a man younger than 35 in good health. Material: blood. The chain carries TRBV4-1 and TRBJ2-5; 13 bases agree with TRBD2. The CDR3 nucleotides read TGCGCCAGCAGCCCTAAGGGGACTAGCGGGGCCACCTATTACAATGAGCAGTACTTC. It translates to CASSPKGTSGATYYNEQYF.